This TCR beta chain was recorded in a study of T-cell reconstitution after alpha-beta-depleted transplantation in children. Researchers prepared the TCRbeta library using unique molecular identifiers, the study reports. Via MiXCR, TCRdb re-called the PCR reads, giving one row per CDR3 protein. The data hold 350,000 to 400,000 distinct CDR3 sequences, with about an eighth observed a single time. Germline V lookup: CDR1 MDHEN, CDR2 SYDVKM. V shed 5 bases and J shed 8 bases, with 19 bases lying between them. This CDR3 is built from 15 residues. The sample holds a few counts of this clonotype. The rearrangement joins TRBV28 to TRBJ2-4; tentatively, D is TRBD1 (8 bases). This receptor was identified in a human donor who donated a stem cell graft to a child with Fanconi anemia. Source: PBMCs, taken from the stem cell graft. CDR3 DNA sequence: TGTGCCAGCAGTCTCCTTACAGGGGGGGTGGACATTCAGTACTTC. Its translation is CASSLLTGGVDIQYF.